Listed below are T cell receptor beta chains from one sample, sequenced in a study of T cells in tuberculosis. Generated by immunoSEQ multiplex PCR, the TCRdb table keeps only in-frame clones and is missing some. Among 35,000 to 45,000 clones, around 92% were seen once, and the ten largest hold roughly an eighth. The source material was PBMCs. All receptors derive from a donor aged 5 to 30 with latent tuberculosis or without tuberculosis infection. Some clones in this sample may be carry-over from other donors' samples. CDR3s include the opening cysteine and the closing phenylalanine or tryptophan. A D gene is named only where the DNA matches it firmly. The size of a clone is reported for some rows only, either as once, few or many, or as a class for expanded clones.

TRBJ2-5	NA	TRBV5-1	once	TGCGCCAGCAGCTTGGGTACGCGAGAGACCCAGTACTTC	CASSLGTRETQYF
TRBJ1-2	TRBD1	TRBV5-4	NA	TGTGCCAGCAGCAAGTGGGACAGCCCGGCGGGTGGCTACACCTTC	CASSKWDSPAGGYTF
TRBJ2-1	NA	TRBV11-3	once	TGTGCCAGCAGCTTAGGGGGGACTCCTTACAATGAGCAGTTCTTC	CASSLGGTPYNEQFF
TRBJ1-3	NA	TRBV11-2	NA	TGTGCCAGCAGCCGACGGCCGGGACACGGAAACACCATATATTTT	CASSRRPGHGNTIYF
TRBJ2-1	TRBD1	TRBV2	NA	TGTGCCAGCGGAAAGGACAGGCCCAATACCTCCTACAATGAGCAGTTCTTC	CASGKDRPNTSYNEQFF
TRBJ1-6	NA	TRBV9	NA	TGTGCCAGCAGCGGAGGGAGTAGCTCCTATAATTCACCCCTCCACTTT	CASSGGSSSYNSPLHF
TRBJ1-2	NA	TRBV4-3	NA	TGCGCCAGCAGCCAAGGTACAGGGTGGGGAGACTATGGCTACACCTTC	CASSQGTGWGDYGYTF
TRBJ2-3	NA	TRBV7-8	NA	TGTGCCAGCAGCTTAGGGAAGGGGCGGGGTCCCAGGGATACGCAGTATTTT	CASSLGKGRGPRDTQYF
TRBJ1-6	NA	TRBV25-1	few	TGTGCCAGCAGTGATCCAGGGTCTTCCTATAATTCACCCCTCCACTTT	CASSDPGSSYNSPLHF
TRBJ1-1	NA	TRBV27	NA	TGTGCCAGCAGTGCCGGGGGACGGGAACGAGGAACTGAAGCTTTCTTT	CASSAGGRERGTEAFF
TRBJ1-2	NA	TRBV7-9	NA	TGTGCCAGCAGCTTAGCCGCAGACTATGGCTACACCTTC	CASSLAADYGYTF
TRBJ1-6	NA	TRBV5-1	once	TGCGCCAGCAGCTTGATTCCTGGAGAAGTTTCACCCCTCCACTTT	CASSLIPGEVSPLHF
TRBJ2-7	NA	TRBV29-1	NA	TGCAGCGTTGAAAGGGCCAAGAGGGAGTACGAGCAGTACTTC	CSVERAKREYEQYF
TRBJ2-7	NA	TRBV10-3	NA	TGTGCCATCAGTGAGTCGCTGGGGCCCTACGAGCAGTACTTC	CAISESLGPYEQYF
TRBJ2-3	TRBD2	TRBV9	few	TGTGCCAGCAGCGTAGGAGCTAGCGGGGCGGATACGCAGTATTTT	CASSVGASGADTQYF
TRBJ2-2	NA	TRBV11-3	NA	TGTGCCAGCAGCTCGCTGGGGCACAACACCGGGGAGCTGTTTTTT	CASSSLGHNTGELFF
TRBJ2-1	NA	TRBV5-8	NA	TGTGCCAGCAGCTTGTTCTTTGCCCAAACGGGGAATGAGCAGTTCTTC	CASSLFFAQTGNEQFF
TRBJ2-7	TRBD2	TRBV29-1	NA	TGCAGCGATGGGGAGGAGCGGGGGCCCTCCTACGAGCAGTACTTC	CSDGEERGPSYEQYF
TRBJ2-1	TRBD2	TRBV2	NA	TGTGCCAGCAGTGAAGAGCCCGGGGGGTACAATGAGCAGTTCTTC	CASSEEPGGYNEQFF
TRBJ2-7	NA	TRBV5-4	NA	TGTGCCAGCAGCTTGGAGGGAGTCTACGAGCAGTACTTC	CASSLEGVYEQYF
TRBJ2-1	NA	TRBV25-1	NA	TGTGCCAGCAGTCCCTACAGGGATCACTACAATGAGCAGTTCTTC	CASSPYRDHYNEQFF
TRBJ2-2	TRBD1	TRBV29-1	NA	TGCAGCGTTGCCCCCACAGGGGTCGGGGAGCTGTTTTTT	CSVAPTGVGELFF
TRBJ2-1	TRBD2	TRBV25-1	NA	TGTGCCAGCTCCCGGGGGCGGGGGGAGTCCAATGAGCAGTTCTTC	CASSRGRGESNEQFF
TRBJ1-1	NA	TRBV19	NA	TGTGCCAGTAGCCTCCGGGAGGGCAGGGTGAACACTGAAGCTTTCTTT	CASSLREGRVNTEAFF
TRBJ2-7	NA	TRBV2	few	TGTGCCAGCAGTGGATGGACAGACCACGAGCAGTACTTC	CASSGWTDHEQYF
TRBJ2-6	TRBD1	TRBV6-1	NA	TGTGCCAGCAGTGATGGGACAGGGCCAATATCTGGGGCCAACGTCCTGACTTTC	CASSDGTGPISGANVLTF
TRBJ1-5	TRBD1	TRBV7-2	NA	TGTGCCAGCAGCTCGGGACAGCGTAATCAGCCCCAGCATTTT	CASSSGQRNQPQHF
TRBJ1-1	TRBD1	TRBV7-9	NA	TGTGCCAGCAGCCTGGGACAGCAGAACACTGAAGCTTTCTTT	CASSLGQQNTEAFF
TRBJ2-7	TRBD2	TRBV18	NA	TGTGCCAGCTCGACCCTAGCGGGGGCTAGCTCCTACGAGCAGTACTTC	CASSTLAGASSYEQYF
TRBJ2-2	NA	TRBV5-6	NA	TGTGCCAGCAGCTTGTCGATTGGGGGGTTGGACACCGGGGAGCTGTTTTTT	CASSLSIGGLDTGELFF
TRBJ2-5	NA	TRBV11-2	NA	TGTGCCAGCAGCTCAGGGACTGGCAAAGAGACCCAGTACTTC	CASSSGTGKETQYF
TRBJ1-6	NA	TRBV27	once	TGTGCCAGCAGGGGACAAAGCTCCTATAATTCACCCCTCCACTTT	CASRGQSSYNSPLHF
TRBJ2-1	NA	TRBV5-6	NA	TGTGCCAGCAGCTTCTCTAGCGATGAGCAGTTCTTC	CASSFSSDEQFF
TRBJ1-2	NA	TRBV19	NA	TGTGCCAGTAGTATCCCGGGGGGTGTCTATGGCTACACCTTC	CASSIPGGVYGYTF
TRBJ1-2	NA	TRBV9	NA	TGTGCCAGCAGCGTAGGGACACCCTATGGCTACACCTTC	CASSVGTPYGYTF
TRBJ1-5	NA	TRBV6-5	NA	TGTGCCAGCAGTTACTCGCGGCAGCAGCCCCAGCATTTT	CASSYSRQQPQHF
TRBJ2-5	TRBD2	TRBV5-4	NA	TGTGCCAGTAGCCACGGGACTAGCGGGGCCTACCAAGAGACCCAGTACTTC	CASSHGTSGAYQETQYF
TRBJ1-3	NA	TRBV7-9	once	TGTGCCAGCAGCCCCGACAGGAATTCTGGAAACACCATATATTTT	CASSPDRNSGNTIYF
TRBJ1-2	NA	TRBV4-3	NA	TGCGCCAGCAGCCAAGAACTCGCCAACTCCTATGGCTACACCTTC	CASSQELANSYGYTF
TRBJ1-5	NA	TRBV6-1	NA	TGTGCCAGCAGTGAATCGGGTAACAATCAGCCCCAGCATTTT	CASSESGNNQPQHF
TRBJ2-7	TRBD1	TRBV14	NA	TGTGCCAGCAGCCAGGCAGGGGGCTCCGTCTCGCAGTACTTC	CASSQAGGSVSQYF
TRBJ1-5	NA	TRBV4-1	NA	TGCGCCAGCAGCCAAGGGGCTGGGCAGGGTAATCGCAATCAGCCCCAGCATTTT	CASSQGAGQGNRNQPQHF
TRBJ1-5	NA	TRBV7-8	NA	TGTGCCAGCAGCGCAGGCCGGTTTCAGGGTATAGGACAGCCCCAGCATTTT	CASSAGRFQGIGQPQHF
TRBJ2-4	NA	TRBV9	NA	TGTGCCAGCAGCGTAGGGGAGGCCAAAAACATTCAGTACTTC	CASSVGEAKNIQYF
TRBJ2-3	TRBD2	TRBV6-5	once	TGTGCCAGCAGTTATACGGGGGGATCAGATACGCAGTATTTT	CASSYTGGSDTQYF
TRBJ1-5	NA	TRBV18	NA	TGTGCCAGCTCACCATCAGAGGTCCAGCCCCAGCATTTT	CASSPSEVQPQHF
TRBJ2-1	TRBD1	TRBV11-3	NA	TGTGCCAGCAGCTTAGACCGGGACAGGGTGTTCTTC	CASSLDRDRVFF
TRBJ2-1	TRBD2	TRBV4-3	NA	TGCGCCAGCAGCCAAACTGAGACTAGCGACTCGCTCAATGAGCAGTTCTTC	CASSQTETSDSLNEQFF
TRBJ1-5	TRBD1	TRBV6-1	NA	TGTGCCAGCAGCCGCAGGGGGCGCGGGCAGCCCCAGCATTTT	CASSRRGRGQPQHF
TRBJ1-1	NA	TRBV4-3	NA	TGCGCCAGCAGCCAAGATAGTCGAGCGAACACTGAAGCTTTCTTT	CASSQDSRANTEAFF
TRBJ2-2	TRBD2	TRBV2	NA	TGTGCCAGCAGTCTGAGCGGGGGCGCGGGCACCGGGGAGCTGTTTTTT	CASSLSGGAGTGELFF